Listed below are T cell receptor beta chains from one sample, sequenced in a study of T cells in Graves' hyperthyroidism and ophthalmopathy. MiXCR, run by TCRdb on the multiplex PCR reads, gives a single entry per CDR3 protein. The sample lists fewer than 800,000 distinct CDR3 sequences; less than 20% were seen once. The sequenced sample was blood. These receptors originate from a man aged 18 to 29 with Graves' hyperthyroidism. The CDR3 runs from the conserved cysteine through the conserved F or W. D genes are given only for firm matches. Rows give clone size only sometimes, using once, few, many, or a class for an expanded clone.

d_call,clone_size,j_call,v_call,cdr3_aa,cdr3_nt
.,few,TRBJ2-1,TRBV5-1,CASSLTSLSYNEQFF,TGCGCCAGCAGCTTGACTAGCCTCTCCTACAATGAGCAGTTCTTC
TRBD2,many,TRBJ2-1,TRBV20-1,CSARGRGMYNEQFF,TGCAGTGCTAGAGGGCGGGGGATGTACAATGAGCAGTTCTTC
.,few,TRBJ2-3,TRBV29-1,CSVVGPPDTQYF,TGCAGCGTTGTCGGACCCCCTGATACGCAGTATTTT
.,once,TRBJ2-7,TRBV4-2,CASSPKTGSYEQYF,TGTGCCAGCAGCCCCAAGACTGGGTCCTACGAGCAGTACTTC
TRBD1,many,TRBJ2-1,TRBV6-1,CASSRGQGGSNEQFF,TGTGCCAGCAGCCGCGGACAGGGGGGTAGCAATGAGCAGTTCTTC
TRBD2,many,TRBJ2-5,TRBV7-2,CASSFLGGEETQYF,TGTGCCAGCAGCTTCCTGGGGGGGGAAGAGACCCAGTACTTC
TRBD1,few,TRBJ1-3,TRBV10-3,CAIRQGDSGNTIYF,TGTGCCATCAGACAGGGGGACTCTGGAAACACCATATATTTT
.,few,TRBJ2-3,TRBV19,CASSPGTWNTDTQYF,TGTGCCAGTAGCCCTGGGACCTGGAACACAGATACGCAGTATTTT
.,few,TRBJ1-1,TRBV12-3/TRBV12-4,CASGLFRNTEAFF,TGTGCCAGCGGTTTGTTCAGGAACACTGAAGCTTTCTTT
.,.,TRBJ2-4,TRBV28,CASSVVLAKNIQYF,TGTGCCAGCAGTGTAGTGTTAGCCAAAAACATTCAGTACTTC
.,many,TRBJ2-4,TRBV30,CAWSVGAVAKNIQYF,TGTGCCTGGAGTGTCGGAGCGGTAGCCAAAAACATTCAGTACTTC
.,few,TRBJ1-1,TRBV2,CASSEGPRTFF,TGTGCCAGCAGTGAAGGGCCCCGGACTTTCTTT
TRBD1,.,TRBJ1-1,TRBV19,CASSTRQGAGVTEAFF,TGTGCCAGTAGTACCCGACAGGGCGCTGGGGTGACTGAAGCTTTCTTT
TRBD2,few,TRBJ2-2,TRBV4-3,CASSHGLAGGPGELFF,TGCGCCAGCAGCCACGGACTAGCGGGAGGGCCCGGGGAGCTGTTTTTT
.,many,TRBJ2-7,TRBV6-1,CASSVGYEQYF,TGTGCCAGCAGTGTGGGGTACGAGCAGTACTTC
.,.,TRBJ2-1,TRBV18,CASSPPPYSANYNEQFF,TGTGCCAGCTCACCACCGCCGTATAGCGCAAACTACAATGAGCAGTTCTTC
.,.,TRBJ2-1,TRBV20-1,CSARDRTNNEQFF,TGCAGTGCTAGAGATCGCACAAATAATGAGCAGTTCTTC
TRBD1,.,TRBJ2-1,TRBV7-9,CASSLPGQGAGEQFF,TGTGCCAGCAGCTTACCAGGACAGGGGGCGGGTGAGCAGTTCTTC
TRBD2,.,TRBJ2-1,TRBV15,CATSRRQRGDEQFF,TGTGCCACCAGCAGGCGCCAGCGGGGCGATGAGCAGTTCTTC
.,many,TRBJ1-6,TRBV6-1,CASSNRDRSPLHF,TGTGCCAGCAGTAACCGCGATCGATCACCCCTCCACTTT
TRBD1,.,TRBJ2-7,TRBV7-6,CASSWGQGVGYEQYF,TGTGCCAGCAGCTGGGGACAGGGAGTGGGCTACGAGCAGTACTTC
.,few,TRBJ2-3,TRBV27,CASSLFRPGGGSTDTQYF,TGTGCCAGCAGTTTATTCCGGCCGGGTGGCGGTAGCACAGATACGCAGTATTTT
TRBD2,few,TRBJ2-7,TRBV30,CAWSSPRVAGGGYEQYF,TGTGCCTGGAGTTCCCCTCGGGTGGCGGGAGGCGGATACGAGCAGTACTTC
.,.,TRBJ2-5,TRBV12-5,CASGLGMVVETQYF,TGTGCTAGTGGTTTGGGAATGGTAGTGGAGACCCAGTACTTC
.,few,TRBJ2-1,TRBV3-1,CASSPRDIYSYNEQFF,TGTGCCAGCAGCCCCCGGGACATTTACTCCTACAATGAGCAGTTCTTC
.,many,TRBJ2-2,TRBV6-6,CASSYSMGGGPTGELFF,TGTGCCAGCAGTTACTCGATGGGGGGGGGCCCTACCGGGGAGCTGTTTTTT
.,many,TRBJ1-5,TRBV6-1,CASGGQPQHF,TGTGCCAGTGGAGGCCAGCCCCAGCATTTT
TRBD2,few,TRBJ2-7,TRBV9,CASSAAGVGGLYEQYF,TGTGCCAGCAGCGCAGCTGGTGTGGGAGGGCTGTACGAGCAGTACTTC
TRBD1,.,TRBJ1-1,TRBV7-8,CASRPPRQGTGKTEAFF,TGTGCCAGCAGGCCTCCGCGACAGGGTACCGGAAAGACTGAAGCTTTCTTT
.,many,TRBJ2-7,TRBV12-3/TRBV12-4,CASSLSGTGKYEQYF,TGTGCCAGCAGTTTATCCGGGACTGGAAAATACGAGCAGTACTTC
TRBD1,many,TRBJ2-7,TRBV7-9,CASSLVSSGTGGDEQYF,TGTGCCAGCAGCTTAGTCTCTTCGGGGACAGGGGGCGACGAGCAGTACTTC
.,.,TRBJ2-2,TRBV9,CASSASSSFLNTGELFF,TGTGCCAGCAGCGCCTCATCTAGTTTCTTGAACACCGGGGAGCTGTTTTTT
TRBD1,.,TRBJ2-7,TRBV29-1,CSVEIGWDRVDEQYF,TGCAGCGTTGAAATAGGATGGGACAGGGTCGACGAGCAGTACTTC
TRBD1,once,TRBJ2-5,TRBV7-9,CASSSNDRDEETQYF,TGTGCCAGCAGCTCCAACGACAGGGATGAAGAGACCCAGTACTTC
.,few,TRBJ1-2,TRBV6-2/TRBV6-3,CASSYIREDYGYTF,TGTGCCAGCAGTTACATCAGGGAAGACTATGGCTACACCTTC
TRBD2,.,TRBJ2-1,TRBV7-2,CASSPNGRLAGNEQFF,TGTGCCAGCAGCCCCAACGGCCGACTAGCAGGCAATGAGCAGTTCTTC
TRBD2,.,TRBJ2-1,TRBV25-1,CASSEFSGGSRNEQFF,TGTGCCAGCAGTGAATTTAGCGGCGGGAGTCGCAATGAGCAGTTCTTC
.,many,TRBJ2-1,TRBV2,CASSADVYSYNEQFF,TGTGCCAGCAGTGCTGACGTTTACTCCTACAATGAGCAGTTCTTC